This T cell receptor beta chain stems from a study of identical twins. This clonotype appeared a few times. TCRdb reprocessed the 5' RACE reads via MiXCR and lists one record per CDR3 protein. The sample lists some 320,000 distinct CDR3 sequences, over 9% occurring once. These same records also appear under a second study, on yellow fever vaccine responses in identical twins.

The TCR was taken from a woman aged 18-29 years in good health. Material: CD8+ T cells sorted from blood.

The CDR3 coding sequence is TGTGCCAGCAGTTACGATTCGGGACAGGGTATCACTGAAGCTTTCTTT. This codes for CASSYDSGQGITEAFF. The chain joins TRBV6-5 to TRBJ1-1; 9 bases line up with TRBD1. Germline CDR1 is MNHEY and CDR2 is SVGAGI. The V segment lost 2 bases and the J segment 4 bases; nucleotides outside the gene matches: 8. The CDR3 totals 16 residues.